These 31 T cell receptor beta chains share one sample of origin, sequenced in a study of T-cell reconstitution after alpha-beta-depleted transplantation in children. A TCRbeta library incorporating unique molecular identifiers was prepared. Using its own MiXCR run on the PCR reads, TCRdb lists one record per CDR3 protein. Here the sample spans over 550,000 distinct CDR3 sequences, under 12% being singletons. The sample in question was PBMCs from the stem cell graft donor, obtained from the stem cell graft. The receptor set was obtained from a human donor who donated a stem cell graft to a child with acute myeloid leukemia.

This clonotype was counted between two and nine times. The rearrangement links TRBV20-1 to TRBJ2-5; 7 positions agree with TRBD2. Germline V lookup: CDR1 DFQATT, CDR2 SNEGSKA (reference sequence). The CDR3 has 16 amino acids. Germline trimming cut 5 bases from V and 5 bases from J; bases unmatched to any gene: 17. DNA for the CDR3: TGCAGTGCTGGGGCTACTAGCGACCCCAGATGGGAGACCCAGTACTTC. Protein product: CSAGATSDPRWETQYF.

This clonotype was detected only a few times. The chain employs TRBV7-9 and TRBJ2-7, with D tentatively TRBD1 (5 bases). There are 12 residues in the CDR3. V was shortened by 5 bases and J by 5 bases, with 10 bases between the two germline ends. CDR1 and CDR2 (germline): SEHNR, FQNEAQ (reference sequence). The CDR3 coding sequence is TGTGCCAGCAGCACCCGACAGAACGAGCAGTACTTC. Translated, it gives CASSTRQNEQYF.

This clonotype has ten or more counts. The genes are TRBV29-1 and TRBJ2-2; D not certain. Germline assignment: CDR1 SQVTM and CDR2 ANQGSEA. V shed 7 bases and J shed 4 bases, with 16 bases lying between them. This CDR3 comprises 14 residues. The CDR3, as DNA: TGCAGCGCCGTAGGCCCGCGAGGCACCGGGGAGCTGTTTTTT. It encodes CSAVGPRGTGELFF.

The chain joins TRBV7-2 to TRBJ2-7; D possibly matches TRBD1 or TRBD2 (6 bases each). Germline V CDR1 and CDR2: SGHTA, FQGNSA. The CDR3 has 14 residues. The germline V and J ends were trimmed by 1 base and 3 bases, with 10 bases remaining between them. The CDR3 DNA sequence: TGTGCCAGCAGCTTAGGGGGGGCATACTACGAGCAGTACTTC. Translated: CASSLGGAYYEQYF.

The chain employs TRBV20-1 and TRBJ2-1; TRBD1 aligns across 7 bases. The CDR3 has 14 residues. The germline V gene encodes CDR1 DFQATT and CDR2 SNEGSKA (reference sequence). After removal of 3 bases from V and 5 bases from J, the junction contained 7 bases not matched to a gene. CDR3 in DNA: TGCAGTGCTAGGAATCGACAGGGCAACAATGAGCAGTTCTTC. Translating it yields CSARNRQGNNEQFF.

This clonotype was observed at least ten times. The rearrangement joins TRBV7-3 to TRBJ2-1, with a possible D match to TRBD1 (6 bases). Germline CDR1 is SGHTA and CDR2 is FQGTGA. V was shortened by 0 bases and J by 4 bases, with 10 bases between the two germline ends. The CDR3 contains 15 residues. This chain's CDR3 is CASSLTGAYYNEQFF. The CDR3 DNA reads TGTGCCAGCAGCTTAACGGGGGCATATTACAATGAGCAGTTCTTC.

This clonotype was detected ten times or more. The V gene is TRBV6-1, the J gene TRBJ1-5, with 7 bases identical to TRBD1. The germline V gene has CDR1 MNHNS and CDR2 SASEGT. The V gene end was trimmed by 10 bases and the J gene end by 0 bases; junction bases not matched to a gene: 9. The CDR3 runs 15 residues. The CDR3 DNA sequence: TGTGCCACCAAGGGGACAGAGAATAGCAATCAGCCCCAGCATTTT. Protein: CATKGTENSNQPQHF.

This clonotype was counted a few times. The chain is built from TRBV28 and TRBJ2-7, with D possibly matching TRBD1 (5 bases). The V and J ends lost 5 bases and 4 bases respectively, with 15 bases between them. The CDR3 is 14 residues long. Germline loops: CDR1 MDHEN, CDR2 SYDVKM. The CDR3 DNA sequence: TGTGCCAGCAGTCGAGTTAGTGGGGCGTACGAGCAGTACTTC. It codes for CASSRVSGAYEQYF.

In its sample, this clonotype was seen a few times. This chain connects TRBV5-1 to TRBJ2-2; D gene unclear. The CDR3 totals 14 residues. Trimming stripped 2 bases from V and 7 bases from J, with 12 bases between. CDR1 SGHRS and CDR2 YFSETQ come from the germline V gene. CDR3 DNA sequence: TGCGCCAGCAGCTTCCAGAGTGATAACGGGGAGCTGTTTTTT. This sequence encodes CASSFQSDNGELFF. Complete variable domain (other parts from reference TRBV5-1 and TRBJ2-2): KAGVTQTPRYLIKTRGQQVTLSCSPISGHRSVSWYQQTPGQGLQFLFEYFSETQRNKGNFPGRFSGRQFSNSRSEMNVSTLELGDSALYLCASSFQSDNGELFFGEGSRLTVL.

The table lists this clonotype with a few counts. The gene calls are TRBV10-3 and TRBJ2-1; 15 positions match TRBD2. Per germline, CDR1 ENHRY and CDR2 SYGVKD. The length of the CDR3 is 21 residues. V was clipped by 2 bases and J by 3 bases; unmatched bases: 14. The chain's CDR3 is CAISEPTARGLAGGVYNEQFF. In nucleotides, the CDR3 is TGTGCCATCAGTGAGCCGACCGCACGGGGACTAGCGGGAGGTGTCTACAATGAGCAGTTCTTC.

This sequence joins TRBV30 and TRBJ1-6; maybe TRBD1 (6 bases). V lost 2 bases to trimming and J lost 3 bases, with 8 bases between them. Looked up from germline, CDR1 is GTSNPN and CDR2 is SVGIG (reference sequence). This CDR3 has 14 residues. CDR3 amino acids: CAWSKQGYNSPLHF. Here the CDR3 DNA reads TGTGCCTGGAGTAAACAGGGCTATAATTCACCCCTCCACTTT.

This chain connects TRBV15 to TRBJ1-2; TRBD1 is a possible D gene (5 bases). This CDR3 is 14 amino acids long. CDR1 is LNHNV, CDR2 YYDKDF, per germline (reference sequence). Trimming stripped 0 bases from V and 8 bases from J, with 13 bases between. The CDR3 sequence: CATSRDHGGQGYTF. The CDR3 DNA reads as TGTGCCACCAGCAGAGATCACGGGGGTCAGGGCTACACCTTC.

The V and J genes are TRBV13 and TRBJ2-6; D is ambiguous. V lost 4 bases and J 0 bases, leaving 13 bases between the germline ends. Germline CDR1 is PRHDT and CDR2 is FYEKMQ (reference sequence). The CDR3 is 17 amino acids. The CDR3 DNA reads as TGTGCCAGCAGCTACCGGACCGGAAGCTCTGGGGCCAACGTCCTGACTTTC. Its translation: CASSYRTGSSGANVLTF.

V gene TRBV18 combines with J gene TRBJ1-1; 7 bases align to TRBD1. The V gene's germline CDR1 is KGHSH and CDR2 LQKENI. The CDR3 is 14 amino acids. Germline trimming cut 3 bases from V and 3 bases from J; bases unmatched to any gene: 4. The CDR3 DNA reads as TGTGCCAGCTCACCTTACAGGGGAGACACTGAAGCTTTCTTT. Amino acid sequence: CASSPYRGDTEAFF.

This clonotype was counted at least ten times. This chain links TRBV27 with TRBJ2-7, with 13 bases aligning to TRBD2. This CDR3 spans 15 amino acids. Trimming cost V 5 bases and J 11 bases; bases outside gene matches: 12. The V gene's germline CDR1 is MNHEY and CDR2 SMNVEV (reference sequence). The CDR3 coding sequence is TGTGCCAGCAGTCCGTGGACTAGCGGGAGTCTTGGGAAGTACTTC. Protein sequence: CASSPWTSGSLGKYF.

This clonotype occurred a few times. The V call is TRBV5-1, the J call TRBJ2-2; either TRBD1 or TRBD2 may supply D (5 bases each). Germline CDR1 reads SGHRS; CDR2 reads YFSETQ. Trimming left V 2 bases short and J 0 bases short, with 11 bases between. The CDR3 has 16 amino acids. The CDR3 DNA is TGCGCCAGCAGCTTTGGGGGAATGGCGAACACCGGGGAGCTGTTTTTT. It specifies CASSFGGMANTGELFF.

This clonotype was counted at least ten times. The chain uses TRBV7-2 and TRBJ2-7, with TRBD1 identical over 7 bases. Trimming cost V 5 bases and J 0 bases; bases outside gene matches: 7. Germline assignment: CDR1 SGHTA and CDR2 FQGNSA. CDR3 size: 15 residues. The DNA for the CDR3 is TGTGCCAGCAGCCTGACATGGGACAGCTCCTACGAGCAGTACTTC. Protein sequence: CASSLTWDSSYEQYF.

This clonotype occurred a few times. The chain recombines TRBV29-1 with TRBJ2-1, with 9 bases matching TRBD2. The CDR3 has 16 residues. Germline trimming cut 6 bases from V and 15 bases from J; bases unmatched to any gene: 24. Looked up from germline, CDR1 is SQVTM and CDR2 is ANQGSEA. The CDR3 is CSVGFLAGEGPLDPFF. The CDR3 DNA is TGCAGCGTCGGTTTTTTAGCGGGAGAGGGTCCTTTGGATCCGTTCTTC.

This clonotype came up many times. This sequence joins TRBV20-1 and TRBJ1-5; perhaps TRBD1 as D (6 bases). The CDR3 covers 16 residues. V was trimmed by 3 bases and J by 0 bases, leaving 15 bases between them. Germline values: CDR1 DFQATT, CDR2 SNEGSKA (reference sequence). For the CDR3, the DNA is TGCAGTGCTAGTAACCGGGACAAATATAGCAATCAGCCCCAGCATTTT. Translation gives CSASNRDKYSNQPQHF.

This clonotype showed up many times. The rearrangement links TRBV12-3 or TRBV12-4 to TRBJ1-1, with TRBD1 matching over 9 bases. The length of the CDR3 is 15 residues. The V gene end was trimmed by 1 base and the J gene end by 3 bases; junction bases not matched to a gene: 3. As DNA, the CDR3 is TGTGCCAGCAGTTTAGGGGGGACAGGGTACACTGAAGCTTTCTTT. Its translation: CASSLGGTGYTEAFF.

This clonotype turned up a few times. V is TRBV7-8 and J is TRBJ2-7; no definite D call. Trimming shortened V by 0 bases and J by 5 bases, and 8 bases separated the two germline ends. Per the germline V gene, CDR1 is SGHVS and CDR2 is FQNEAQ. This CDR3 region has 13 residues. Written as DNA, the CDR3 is TGTGCCAGCAGCTTAGCAGGGCCTAACGAGCAGTACTTC. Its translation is CASSLAGPNEQYF. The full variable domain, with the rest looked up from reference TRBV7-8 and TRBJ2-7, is GAGVSQSPRYKVAKRGQDVALRCDPISGHVSLFWYQQALGQGPEFLTYFQNEAQLDKSGLPSDRFFAERPEGSVSTLKIQRTQQEDSAVYLCASSLAGPNEQYFGPGTRLTVT.

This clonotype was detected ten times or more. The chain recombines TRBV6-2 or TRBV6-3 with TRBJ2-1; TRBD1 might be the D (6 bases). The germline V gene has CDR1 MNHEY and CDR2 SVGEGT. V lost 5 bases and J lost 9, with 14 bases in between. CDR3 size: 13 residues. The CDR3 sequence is CASSPIIQGEQFF. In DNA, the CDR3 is TGTGCCAGCAGTCCTATCATACAGGGTGAGCAGTTCTTC.

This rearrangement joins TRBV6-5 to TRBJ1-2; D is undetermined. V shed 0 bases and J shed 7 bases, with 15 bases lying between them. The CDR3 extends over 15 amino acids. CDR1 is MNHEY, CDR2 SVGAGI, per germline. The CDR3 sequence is CASSYSRVGVGGYTF. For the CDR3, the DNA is TGTGCCAGCAGTTACTCTCGGGTCGGGGTTGGTGGCTACACCTTC.

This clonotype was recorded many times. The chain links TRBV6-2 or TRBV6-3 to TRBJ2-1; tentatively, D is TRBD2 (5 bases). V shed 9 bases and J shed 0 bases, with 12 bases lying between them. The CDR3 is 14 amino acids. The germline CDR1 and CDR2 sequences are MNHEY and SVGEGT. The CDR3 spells CASTEGPSYNEQFF. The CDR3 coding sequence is TGTGCCAGTACTGAGGGTCCCTCCTACAATGAGCAGTTCTTC.

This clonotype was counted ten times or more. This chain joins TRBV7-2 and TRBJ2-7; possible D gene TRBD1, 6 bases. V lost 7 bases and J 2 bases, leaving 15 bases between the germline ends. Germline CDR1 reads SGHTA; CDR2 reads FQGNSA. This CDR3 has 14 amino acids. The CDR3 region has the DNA TGTGCCAGCACCCGGACAGCCATGACCTACGAGCAGTACTTC. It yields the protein CASTRTAMTYEQYF.

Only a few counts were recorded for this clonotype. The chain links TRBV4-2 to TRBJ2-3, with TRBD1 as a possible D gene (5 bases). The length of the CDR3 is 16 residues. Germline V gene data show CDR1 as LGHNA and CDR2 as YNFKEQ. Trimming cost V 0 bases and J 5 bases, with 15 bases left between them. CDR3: CASSQDHGRAGDTQYF. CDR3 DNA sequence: TGTGCCAGCAGCCAAGATCACGGCAGGGCCGGAGATACGCAGTATTTT.

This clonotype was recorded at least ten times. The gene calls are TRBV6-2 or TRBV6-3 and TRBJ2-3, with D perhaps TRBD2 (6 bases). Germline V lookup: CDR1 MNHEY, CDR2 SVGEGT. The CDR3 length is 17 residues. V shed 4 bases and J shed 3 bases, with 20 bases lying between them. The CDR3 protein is CASSSLRRDPRTDTQYF. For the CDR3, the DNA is TGTGCCAGCAGTTCCCTGCGGCGGGATCCGAGGACAGATACGCAGTATTTT.

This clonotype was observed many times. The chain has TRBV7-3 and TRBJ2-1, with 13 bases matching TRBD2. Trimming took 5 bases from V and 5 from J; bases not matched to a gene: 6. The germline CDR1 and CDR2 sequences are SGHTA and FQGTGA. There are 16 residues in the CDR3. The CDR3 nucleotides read TGTGCCAGCAGCACGGGTGGGACTAGCGGGAACAATGAGCAGTTCTTC. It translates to CASSTGGTSGNNEQFF. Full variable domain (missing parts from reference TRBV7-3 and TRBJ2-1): GAGVSQTPSNKVTEKGKYVELRCDPISGHTALYWYRQSLGQGPEFLIYFQGTGAADDSGLPNDRFFAVRPEGSVSTLKIQRTERGDSAVYLCASSTGGTSGNNEQFFGPGTRLTVL.

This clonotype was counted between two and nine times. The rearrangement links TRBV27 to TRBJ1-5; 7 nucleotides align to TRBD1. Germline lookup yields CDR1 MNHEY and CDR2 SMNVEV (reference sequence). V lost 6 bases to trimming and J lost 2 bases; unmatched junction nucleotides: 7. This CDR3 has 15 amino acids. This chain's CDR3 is CASRPTGDGNQPQHF. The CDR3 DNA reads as TGTGCCAGCAGACCAACAGGGGACGGCAATCAGCCCCAGCATTTT.

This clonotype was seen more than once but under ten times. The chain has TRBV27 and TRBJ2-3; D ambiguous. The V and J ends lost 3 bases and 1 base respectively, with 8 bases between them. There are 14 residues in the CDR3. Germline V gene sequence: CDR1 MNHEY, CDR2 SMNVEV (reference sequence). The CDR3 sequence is CASSLFLGTDTQYF. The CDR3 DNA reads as TGTGCCAGCAGTTTGTTCCTTGGCACAGATACGCAGTATTTT.

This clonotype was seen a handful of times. The CDR3 DNA reads TGCAGCGTAAAGAGCGGGATCCCCTACAATGAGCAGTTCTTC. Translating gives CSVKSGIPYNEQFF. The chain has TRBV29-1 and TRBJ2-1, with 7 nucleotides matching TRBD2. The CDR3 has 14 amino acids. Germline CDR1 SQVTM, CDR2 ANQGSEA. Trimming at V came to 6 bases and at J to 2 bases, leaving 7 bases not matched to a gene.